This TCR beta chain was obtained from a study of T cell changes during pregnancy in multiple sclerosis. The CDR3 consists of 16 residues. CDR1 is SGHDN and CDR2 is FVKESK in the germline V gene. V lost 5 bases to trimming and J lost 3 bases, with 20 bases between them. Assay used: immunoSEQ multiplex PCR; TCRdb lists only in-frame clones, some missing. The sample consists of some 100,000 clones, around 93% of them appearing once. The chain employs TRBV14 and TRBJ2-7, with D possibly being TRBD2 (5 bases). Sequencing used peripheral blood, obtained after pregnancy. The sequence was collected from a female donor with multiple sclerosis, enrolled in a pregnancy study. The CDR3: CASSSQSGPLIYEQYF. CDR3 in DNA: TGTGCCAGCAGCTCCCAGAGCGGCCCTCTAATCTACGAGCAGTACTTC.